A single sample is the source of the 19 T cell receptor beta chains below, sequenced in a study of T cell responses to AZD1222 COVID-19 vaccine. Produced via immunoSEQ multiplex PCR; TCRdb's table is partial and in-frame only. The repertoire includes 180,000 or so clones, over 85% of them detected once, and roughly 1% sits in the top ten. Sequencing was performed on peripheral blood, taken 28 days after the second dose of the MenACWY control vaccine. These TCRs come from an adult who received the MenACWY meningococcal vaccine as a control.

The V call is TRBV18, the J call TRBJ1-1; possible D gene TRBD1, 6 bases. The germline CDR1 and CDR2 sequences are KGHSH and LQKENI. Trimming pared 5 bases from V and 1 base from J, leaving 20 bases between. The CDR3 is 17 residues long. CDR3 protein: CASSVHLWTAGNTEAFF. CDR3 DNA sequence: TGTGCCAGCTCAGTCCATCTCTGGACAGCCGGGAACACTGAAGCTTTCTTT.

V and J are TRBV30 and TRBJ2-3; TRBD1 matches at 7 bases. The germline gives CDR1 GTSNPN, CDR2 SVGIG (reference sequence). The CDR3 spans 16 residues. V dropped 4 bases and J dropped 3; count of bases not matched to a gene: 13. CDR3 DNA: TGTGCCTGGACGGGGTCAACAGGGGCAGGAACAGATACGCAGTATTTT. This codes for CAWTGSTGAGTDTQYF.

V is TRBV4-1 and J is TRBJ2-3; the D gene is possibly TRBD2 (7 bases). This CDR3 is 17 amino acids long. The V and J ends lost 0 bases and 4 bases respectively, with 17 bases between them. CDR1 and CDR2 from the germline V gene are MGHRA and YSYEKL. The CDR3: CASSQDRGANSPDTQYF. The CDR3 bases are TGCGCCAGCAGCCAAGATCGGGGGGCCAACTCCCCAGATACGCAGTATTTT.

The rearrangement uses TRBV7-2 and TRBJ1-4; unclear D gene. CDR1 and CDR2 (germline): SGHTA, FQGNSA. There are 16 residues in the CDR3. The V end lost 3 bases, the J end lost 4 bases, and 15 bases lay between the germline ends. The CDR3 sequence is CASSFAVARGNEKLFF. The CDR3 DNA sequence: TGTGCCAGCAGCTTCGCAGTCGCACGGGGTAATGAAAAACTGTTTTTT.

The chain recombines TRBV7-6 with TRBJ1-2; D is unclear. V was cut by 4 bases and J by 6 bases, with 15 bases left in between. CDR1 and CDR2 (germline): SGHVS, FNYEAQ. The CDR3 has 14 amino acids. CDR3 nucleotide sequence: TGTGCCAGCAGCTCGAGTCCGGGATGGGATGGCTACACCTTC. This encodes CASSSSPGWDGYTF.

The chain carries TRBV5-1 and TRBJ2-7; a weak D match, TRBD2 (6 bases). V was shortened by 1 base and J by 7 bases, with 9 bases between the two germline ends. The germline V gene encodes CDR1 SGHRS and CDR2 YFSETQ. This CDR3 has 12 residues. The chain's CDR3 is CASSLSGGEQYF. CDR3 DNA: TGCGCCAGCAGCTTGAGTGGAGGGGAGCAGTACTTC.

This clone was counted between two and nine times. The DNA for the CDR3 is TGTGCCAGTAGAGCGGGGGGCTTTTTAGCCAAAAACATTCAGTACTTC. Translated, it gives CASRAGGFLAKNIQYF. V gene TRBV19 combines with J gene TRBJ2-4, with TRBD2 matching 9 bases. The ends lost 6 bases at V and 0 bases at J; junction bases unmatched: 6. Germline-derived CDR1 and CDR2 are LNHDA and SQIVND (reference sequence). The CDR3 covers 16 residues.

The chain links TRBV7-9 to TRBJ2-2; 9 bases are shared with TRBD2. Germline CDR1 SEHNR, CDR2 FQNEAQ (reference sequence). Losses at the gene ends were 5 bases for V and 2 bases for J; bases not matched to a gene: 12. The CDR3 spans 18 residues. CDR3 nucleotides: TGTGCCAGCAGCCCAAGCCTTAATAGCGGGGGTAACACCGGGGAGCTGTTTTTT. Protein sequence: CASSPSLNSGGNTGELFF.

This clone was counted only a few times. CDR3 bases: TGTGCCAGCAGTCGCAGGGAGGTGACTGAAGCTTTCTTT. This gives the protein CASSRREVTEAFF. This chain uses TRBV6-2 or TRBV6-3 with TRBJ1-1; D may be TRBD1 (5 bases). CDR3 length: 13 amino acids. Germline assignment: CDR1 MNHEY and CDR2 SVGEGT. The V and J ends lost 5 bases and 5 bases respectively, with 12 bases between them.

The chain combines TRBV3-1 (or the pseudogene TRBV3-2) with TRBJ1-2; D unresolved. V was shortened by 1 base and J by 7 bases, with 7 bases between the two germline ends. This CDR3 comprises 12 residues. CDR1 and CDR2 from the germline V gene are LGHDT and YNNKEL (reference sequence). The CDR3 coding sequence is TGTGCCAGCAGCCAAGTGGGTCTTGGCTACACCTTC. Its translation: CASSQVGLGYTF.

CDR3 loop: CASIPGGRIYGYTF. The CDR3 region has the DNA TGTGCCAGCATCCCCGGGGGCCGGATCTATGGCTACACCTTC. The V call is TRBV28, the J call TRBJ1-2; maybe TRBD1 (6 bases). Trimming took 7 bases from V and 4 from J, leaving 16 bases between them. CDR1 is MDHEN and CDR2 is SYDVKM in the germline V gene. The CDR3 sequence is 14 residues long.

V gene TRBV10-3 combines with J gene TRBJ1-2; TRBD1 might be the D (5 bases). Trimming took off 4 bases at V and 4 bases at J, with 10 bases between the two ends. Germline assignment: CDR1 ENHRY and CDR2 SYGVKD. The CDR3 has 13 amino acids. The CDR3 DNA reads TGTGCCATCAGTGCAGGGTTTAGCTATGGCTACACCTTC. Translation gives CAISAGFSYGYTF.

Written as DNA, the CDR3 is TGCGCCAGCAGCCCGGACATCGGGGAGCAGTTCTTC. Its protein product is CASSPDIGEQFF. The V call is TRBV5-1, the J call TRBJ2-1, with a possible D match to TRBD1 (5 bases). The CDR3 loop spans 12 amino acids. The V gene lost 4 bases and the J gene lost 10 bases, with 12 bases spanning the gap. CDR1 and CDR2 (germline): SGHRS, YFSETQ. The variable domain in full, completed from reference TRBV5-1 and TRBJ2-1, reads KAGVTQTPRYLIKTRGQQVTLSCSPISGHRSVSWYQQTPGQGLQFLFEYFSETQRNKGNFPGRFSGRQFSNSRSEMNVSTLELGDSALYLCASSPDIGEQFFGPGTRLTVL.

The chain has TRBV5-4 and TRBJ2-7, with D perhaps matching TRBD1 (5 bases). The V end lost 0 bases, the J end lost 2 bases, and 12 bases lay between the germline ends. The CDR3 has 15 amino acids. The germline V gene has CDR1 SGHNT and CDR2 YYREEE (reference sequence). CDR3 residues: CASSLVGASPYEQYF. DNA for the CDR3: TGTGCCAGCAGCTTGGTTGGGGCCTCCCCCTACGAGCAGTACTTC. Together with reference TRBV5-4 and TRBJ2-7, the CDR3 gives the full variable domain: ETGVTQSPTHLIKTRGQQVTLRCSSQSGHNTVSWYQQALGQGPQFIFQYYREEENGRGNFPPRFSGLQFPNYSSELNVNALELDDSALYLCASSLVGASPYEQYFGPGTRLTVT.

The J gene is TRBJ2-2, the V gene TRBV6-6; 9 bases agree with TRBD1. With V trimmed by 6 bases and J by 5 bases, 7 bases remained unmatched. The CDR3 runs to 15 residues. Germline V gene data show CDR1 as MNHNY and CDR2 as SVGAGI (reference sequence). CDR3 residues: CASRQGAMRTGELFF. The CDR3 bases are TGTGCCAGCAGACAGGGGGCTATGAGAACCGGGGAGCTGTTTTTT.

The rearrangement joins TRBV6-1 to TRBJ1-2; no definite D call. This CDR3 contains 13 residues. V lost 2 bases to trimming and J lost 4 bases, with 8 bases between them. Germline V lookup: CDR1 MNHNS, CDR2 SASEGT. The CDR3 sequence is CASSEHGSYGYTF. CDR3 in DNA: TGTGCCAGCAGTGAACACGGTTCCTATGGCTACACCTTC.

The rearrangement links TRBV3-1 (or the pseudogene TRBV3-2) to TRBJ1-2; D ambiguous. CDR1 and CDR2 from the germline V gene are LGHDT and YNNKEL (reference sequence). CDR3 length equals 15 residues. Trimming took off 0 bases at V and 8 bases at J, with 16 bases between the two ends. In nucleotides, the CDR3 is TGTGCCAGCAGCCAAGATCCGGCGGCCTCCACGGGCTACACCTTC. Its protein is CASSQDPAASTGYTF.

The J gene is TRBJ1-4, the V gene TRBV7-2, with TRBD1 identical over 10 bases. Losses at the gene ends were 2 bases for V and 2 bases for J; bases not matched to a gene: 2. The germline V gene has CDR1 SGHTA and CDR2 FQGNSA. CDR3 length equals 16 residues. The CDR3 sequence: CASSLMGQGTNEKLFF. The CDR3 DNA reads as TGTGCCAGCAGCTTAATGGGACAGGGGACTAATGAAAAACTGTTTTTT. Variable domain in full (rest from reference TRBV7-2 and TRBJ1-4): GAGVSQSPSNKVTEKGKDVELRCDPISGHTALYWYRQSLGQGLEFLIYFQGNSAPDKSGLPSDRFSAERTGGSVSTLTIQRTQQEDSAVYLCASSLMGQGTNEKLFFGSGTQLSVL.

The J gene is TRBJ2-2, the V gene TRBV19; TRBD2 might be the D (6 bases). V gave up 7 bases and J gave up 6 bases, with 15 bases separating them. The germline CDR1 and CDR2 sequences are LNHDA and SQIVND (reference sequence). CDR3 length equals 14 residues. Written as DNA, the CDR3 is TGTGCCAGTACCCGGGGGACTCACGCCGGGGAGCTGTTTTTT. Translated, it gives CASTRGTHAGELFF.